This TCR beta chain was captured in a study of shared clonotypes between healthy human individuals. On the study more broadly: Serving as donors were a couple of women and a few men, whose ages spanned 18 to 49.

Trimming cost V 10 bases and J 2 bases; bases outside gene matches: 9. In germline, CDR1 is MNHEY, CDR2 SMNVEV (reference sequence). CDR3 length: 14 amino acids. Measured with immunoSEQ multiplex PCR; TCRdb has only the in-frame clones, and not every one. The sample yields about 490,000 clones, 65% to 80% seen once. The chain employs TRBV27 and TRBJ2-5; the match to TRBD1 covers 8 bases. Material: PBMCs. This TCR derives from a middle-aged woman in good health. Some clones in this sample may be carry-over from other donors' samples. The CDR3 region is CATATGAVQETQYF. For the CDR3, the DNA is TGTGCCACCGCGACAGGGGCAGTACAAGAGACCCAGTACTTC.